Presented here are 3 T cell receptor beta chains from one specimen sequenced in a study of cytomegalovirus exposure and HLA in healthy donors. The study ran its PCR with 60 Vbeta and 13 Jbeta primers. TCRdb's copy holds only in-frame clones and misses some; the assay was immunoSEQ multiplex PCR. The top ten clones hold more than 6% of a sample with approximately 190,000 clones, around 85% of them seen once. Input material: PBMCs. Receptor source: a man aged 40-55 years in good health and CMV-seropositive.

V usage is TRBV9 and J usage is TRBJ2-2, with 13 positions matching TRBD2. This CDR3 region has 17 residues. The J segment lost 6 bases and the V segment lost 3 bases, leaving 8 bases of the junction unmatched. The germline V gene has CDR1 SGDLS and CDR2 YYNGEE. The CDR3 nucleotides are TGTGCCAGCAGCGACCTCCTACTAGCGGGGGGGCCCGGGGAGCTGTTTTTT. It is translated as CASSDLLLAGGPGELFF.

The rearrangement uses TRBV5-1 and TRBJ2-3; unclear D gene. The CDR3 runs to 17 residues. Germline CDR1 is SGHRS and CDR2 is YFSETQ. V was clipped by 0 bases and J by 2 bases, with 16 bases between them. The CDR3 DNA sequence: TGCGCCAGCAGCTTGGGCCTCAGGTCTGCACACACAGATACGCAGTATTTT. Translation gives CASSLGLRSAHTDTQYF.

The J gene is TRBJ2-2, the V gene TRBV30, with D perhaps matching TRBD1 (8 bases). In germline, CDR1 is GTSNPN, CDR2 SVGIG (reference sequence). V shed 3 bases and J shed 0 bases, with 23 bases lying between them. The CDR3 extends over 19 amino acids. The CDR3 DNA sequence: TGTGCCTGGAGACCGCCGGGACAGGCGGGACTATCGAACACCGGGGAGCTGTTTTTT. This codes for CAWRPPGQAGLSNTGELFF.